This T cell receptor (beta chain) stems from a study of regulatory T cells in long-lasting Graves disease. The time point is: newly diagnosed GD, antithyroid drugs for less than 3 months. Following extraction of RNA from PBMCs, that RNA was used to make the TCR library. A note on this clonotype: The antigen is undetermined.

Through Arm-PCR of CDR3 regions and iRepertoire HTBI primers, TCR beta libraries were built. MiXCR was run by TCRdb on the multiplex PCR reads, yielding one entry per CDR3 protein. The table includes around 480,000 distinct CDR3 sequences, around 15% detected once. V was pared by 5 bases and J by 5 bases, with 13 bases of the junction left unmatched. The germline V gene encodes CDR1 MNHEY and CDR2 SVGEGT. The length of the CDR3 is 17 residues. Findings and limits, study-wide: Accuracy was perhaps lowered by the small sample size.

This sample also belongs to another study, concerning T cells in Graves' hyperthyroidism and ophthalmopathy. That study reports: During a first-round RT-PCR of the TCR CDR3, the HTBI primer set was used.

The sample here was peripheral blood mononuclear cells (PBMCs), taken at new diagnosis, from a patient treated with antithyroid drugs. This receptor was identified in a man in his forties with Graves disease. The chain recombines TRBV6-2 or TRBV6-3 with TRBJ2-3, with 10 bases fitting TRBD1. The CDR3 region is CASSVSGTGARVDTQYF. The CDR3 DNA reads TGTGCCAGCAGTGTTAGCGGGACAGGGGCCCGAGTAGATACGCAGTATTTT.